The rows below give T cell receptor beta chains drawn from one sample of a study of T cell responses to AZD1222 COVID-19 vaccine. TCRdb's table, derived via immunoSEQ multiplex PCR, lists solely in-frame clones and lacks some. This sample carries 95,000 to 150,000 clones, approximately 85% of them seen once, and the ten largest clones take just under 4.5%. This specimen consisted of peripheral blood, obtained 28 days after the second AZD1222 dose. The receptors stem from an adult who received the AZD1222 COVID-19 vaccine. Both conserved end residues are part of each CDR3. D genes are given only for firm matches. A clone size is listed for some rows: how often the clone was seen (once, few, many), or a class if it is expanded.

abundance	j_gene	d_gene	v_gene	CDR3nt	CDR3aa
.	TRBJ1-6	.	TRBV6-1	TGTGCCAGCAGTGCAGGGGTATTTGGTTCTAATTCACCCCTCCACTTT	CASSAGVFGSNSPLHF
once	TRBJ2-2	.	TRBV18	TGTGCCAGCTCACCAATAATGGCAGGGGCGAACACCGGGGAGCTGTTTTTT	CASSPIMAGANTGELFF
.	TRBJ2-2	.	TRBV12-3/TRBV12-4	TGTGCCAGCAGCTCCGGGGCCGGGGAGCTGTTTTTT	CASSSGAGELFF
.	TRBJ2-3	TRBD1	TRBV7-9	TGTGCCAGCAGCTCCCGGGACAGGTACTCTACGCAGTATTTT	CASSSRDRYSTQYF
.	TRBJ1-5	.	TRBV19	TGTGCCAGTAGTATTCGGCGGGGAAATCAGCCCCAGCATTTT	CASSIRRGNQPQHF
once	TRBJ1-1	.	TRBV5-1	TGCGCCAGCAGCTTGGTCGGGGTTGGGAACACTGAAGCTTTCTTT	CASSLVGVGNTEAFF
.	TRBJ1-6	.	TRBV30	TGTGCCTGGAGTGTATCGACAGTGGGACACTTT	CAWSVSTVGHF
.	TRBJ2-2	TRBD1	TRBV7-9	TGTGCCAGCAGCTTAGGACAGGGATCGACCGGGGAGCTGTTTTTT	CASSLGQGSTGELFF
.	TRBJ1-2	TRBD1	TRBV6-5	TGTGCCATCCGGGACAGGGGAAATTATGGCTACACCTTC	CAIRDRGNYGYTF
.	TRBJ2-3	TRBD2	TRBV7-2	TGTGCCAGCAGTCGGGACTACCTAAGCACAGATACGCAGTATTTT	CASSRDYLSTDTQYF
few	TRBJ1-5	TRBD1	TRBV19	TGTGCCAGTACTGAAAGGCAGGGGGGCAATCAGCCCCAGCATTTT	CASTERQGGNQPQHF
once	TRBJ2-7	TRBD1	TRBV5-4	TGTGCCAGCAGCAGTGACAGGGGAAACTACGAGCAGTACTTC	CASSSDRGNYEQYF
.	TRBJ2-5	.	TRBV5-1	TGCGCCAGCACATGGGGGCCTCAAGAGACCCAGTACTTC	CASTWGPQETQYF
few	TRBJ1-3	TRBD1	TRBV5-1	TGCGCCAGCAGCTTAATAGGGGGCGAGTCTGGAAACACCATATATTTT	CASSLIGGESGNTIYF
.	TRBJ2-7	TRBD1	TRBV19	TGTGCCAGTAGTTTCGGACAGGGAAGGGGCTACGAGCAGTACTTC	CASSFGQGRGYEQYF
.	TRBJ1-2	.	TRBV4-1	TGCGCCAGCAGCCAGTTTTGGGGCGGCGATGGCTACACCTTC	CASSQFWGGDGYTF
.	TRBJ1-2	.	TRBV6-1	TGTGCCAGCAGTGAAGCGGTAGGGGCTGCTAACTATGGCTACACCTTC	CASSEAVGAANYGYTF
.	TRBJ1-1	TRBD1	TRBV6-6	TGTGCCAGCAGTCCCAGGGGGAGCAGGGAAAACACTGAAGCTTTCTTT	CASSPRGSRENTEAFF
.	TRBJ2-3	TRBD2	TRBV6-4	TGTGCCAGCAGTGATCCCAGCGGGGGGCGCGACACGCAGTATTTT	CASSDPSGGRDTQYF
.	TRBJ1-6	TRBD1	TRBV10-1	TGCGCCAGCAGCTCCGGACAGGGACGTTCACCCCTCCACTTT	CASSSGQGRSPLHF
.	TRBJ1-1	.	TRBV19	TGTGCCAGTCAACCCCAGGGGAACACTGAAGCTTTCTTT	CASQPQGNTEAFF
.	TRBJ1-1	.	TRBV7-3	TGTGCCAGCAGCTTATCAAGGAACACTGAAGCTTTCTTT	CASSLSRNTEAFF
.	TRBJ2-3	.	TRBV7-9	TGTGCCAGCAGCTTAGTAGGGGATACGCAGTATTTT	CASSLVGDTQYF